This entry is about one T cell receptor beta chain. Its antigen is still unknown. This entry comes from a study of a mutant IDH1 vaccine in newly diagnosed glioma. Background on the study: Of the patients given treatment, approximately 60% were male and 37.5% were female, and a mean age of approximately 40 years was recorded.

Per germline, CDR1 SGHTS and CDR2 YDEGEE. CDR3 length: 16 amino acids. With 0 bases removed from V and 4 bases from J, the gap between germline ends came to 13 bases. Profiled with immunoSEQ multiplex PCR; TCRdb holds only in-frame clones, not every one. The profile shows about 50,000 clones, about 86% of them singletons. Noted time point: week 5, during vaccination. Vaccination used 300 ug of mutant IDH1 20-mer peptide per dose, with topical imiquimod. The V gene is TRBV5-8, the J gene TRBJ1-4; weak D call: TRBD1 (5 bases). Specimen: PBMCs, collected from a glioma patient whose treatment included an IDH1 peptide vaccine. The source is a woman aged 50 to 60 with glioma. The chain's CDR3 is CASSLAGGLGNEKLFF. The CDR3 DNA reads as TGTGCCAGCAGCTTGGCCGGGGGATTGGGTAATGAAAAACTGTTTTTT.